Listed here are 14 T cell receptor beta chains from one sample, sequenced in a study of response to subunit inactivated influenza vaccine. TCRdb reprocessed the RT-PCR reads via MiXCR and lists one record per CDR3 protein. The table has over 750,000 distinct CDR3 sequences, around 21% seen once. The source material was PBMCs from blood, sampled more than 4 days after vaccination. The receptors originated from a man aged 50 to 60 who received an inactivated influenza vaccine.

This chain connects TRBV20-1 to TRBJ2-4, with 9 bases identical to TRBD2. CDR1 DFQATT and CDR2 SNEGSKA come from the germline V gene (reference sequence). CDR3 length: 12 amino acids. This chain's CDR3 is CSRLAETNIQYF. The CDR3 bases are TGCAGCAGACTAGCGGAGACAAACATTCAGTACTTC.

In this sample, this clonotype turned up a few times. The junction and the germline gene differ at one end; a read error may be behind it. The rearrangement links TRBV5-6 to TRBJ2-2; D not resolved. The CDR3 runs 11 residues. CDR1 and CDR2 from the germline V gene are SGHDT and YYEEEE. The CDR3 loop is CASSLEATRVF. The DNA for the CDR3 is TGTGCCAGCAGCTTGGAAGCGACCCGAGTTTTT.

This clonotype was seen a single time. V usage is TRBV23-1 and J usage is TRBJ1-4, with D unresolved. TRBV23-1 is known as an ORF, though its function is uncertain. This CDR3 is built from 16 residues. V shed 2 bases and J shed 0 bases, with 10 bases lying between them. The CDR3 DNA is TGCGCCAGCAGTCAACCGGGGATCACAACTAATGAAAAACTGTTTTTT. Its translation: CASSQPGITTNEKLFF.

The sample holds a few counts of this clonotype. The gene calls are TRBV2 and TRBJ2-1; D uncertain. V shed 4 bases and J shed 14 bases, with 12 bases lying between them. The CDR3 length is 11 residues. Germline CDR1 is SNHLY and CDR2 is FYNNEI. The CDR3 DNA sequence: TGTGCCAGCAGTGCAATGGCCGTGGAGTTCTTC. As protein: CASSAMAVEFF.

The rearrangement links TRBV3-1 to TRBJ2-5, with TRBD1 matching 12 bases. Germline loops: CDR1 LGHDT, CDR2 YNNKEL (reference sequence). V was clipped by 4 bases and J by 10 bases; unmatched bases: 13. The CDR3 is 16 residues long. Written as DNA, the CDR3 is TGTGCCAGCAGCCTCGGGACAGGGGGCCCCCGAGGGGGCCAGTACTTC. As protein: CASSLGTGGPRGGQYF.

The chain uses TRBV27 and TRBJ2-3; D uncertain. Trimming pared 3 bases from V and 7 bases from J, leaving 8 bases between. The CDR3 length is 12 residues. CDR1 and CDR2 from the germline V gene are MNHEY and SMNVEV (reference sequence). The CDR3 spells CASSFTSHTQYF. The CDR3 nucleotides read TGTGCCAGCAGTTTTACATCTCATACGCAGTATTTT.

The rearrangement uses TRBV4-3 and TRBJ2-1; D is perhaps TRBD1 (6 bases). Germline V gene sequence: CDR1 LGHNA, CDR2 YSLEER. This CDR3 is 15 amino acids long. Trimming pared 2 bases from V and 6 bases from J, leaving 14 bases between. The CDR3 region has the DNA TGCGCCAGCAGCCAAACCCAGGGGCGATTCAATGAGCAGTTCTTC. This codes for CASSQTQGRFNEQFF.

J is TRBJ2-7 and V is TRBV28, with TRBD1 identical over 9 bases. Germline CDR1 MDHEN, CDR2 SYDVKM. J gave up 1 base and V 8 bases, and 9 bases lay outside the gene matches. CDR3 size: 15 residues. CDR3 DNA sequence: TGTGCCAGCCGCCGACTGGGACAGGGTTCCTACGAGCAGTACTTC. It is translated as CASRRLGQGSYEQYF.

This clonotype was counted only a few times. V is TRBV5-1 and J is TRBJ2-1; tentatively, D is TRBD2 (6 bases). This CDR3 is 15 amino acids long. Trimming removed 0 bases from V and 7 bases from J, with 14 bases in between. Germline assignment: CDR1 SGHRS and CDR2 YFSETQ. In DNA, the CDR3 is TGCGCCAGCAGCTTGGCGACTAGTGAGTCGAATGAGCAGTTCTTC. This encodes CASSLATSESNEQFF.

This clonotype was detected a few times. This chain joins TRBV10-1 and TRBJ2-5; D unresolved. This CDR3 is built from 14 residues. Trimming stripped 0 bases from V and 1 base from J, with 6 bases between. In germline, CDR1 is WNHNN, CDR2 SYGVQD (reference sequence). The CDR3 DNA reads TGCGCCAGCAGTGAGTCCCAGTCCCAAGAGACCCAGTACTTC. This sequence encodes CASSESQSQETQYF.

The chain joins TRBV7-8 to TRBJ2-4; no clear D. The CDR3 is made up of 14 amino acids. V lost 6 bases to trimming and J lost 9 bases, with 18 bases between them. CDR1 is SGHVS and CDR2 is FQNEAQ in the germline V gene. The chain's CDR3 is CASRPPGSKSIQYF. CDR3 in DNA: TGTGCCAGCAGGCCTCCCGGTAGTAAGAGCATTCAGTACTTC.

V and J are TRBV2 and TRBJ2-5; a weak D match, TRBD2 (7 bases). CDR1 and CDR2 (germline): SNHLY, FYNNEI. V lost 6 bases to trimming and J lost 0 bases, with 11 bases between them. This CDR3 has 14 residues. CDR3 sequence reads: CASRGGAYQETQYF. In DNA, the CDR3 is TGTGCCAGCAGGGGGGGGGCGTACCAAGAGACCCAGTACTTC.

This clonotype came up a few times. CDR3 DNA sequence: TGTGCCAGCAGCTCAGGGGTTTCCCCCTATGGCTACACCTTC. It codes for CASSSGVSPYGYTF. The V call is TRBV14, the J call TRBJ1-2; maybe TRBD1 (6 bases). This CDR3 has 14 residues. V lost 5 bases and J 4 bases, leaving 14 bases between the germline ends. The V gene's germline CDR1 is SGHDN and CDR2 FVKESK.

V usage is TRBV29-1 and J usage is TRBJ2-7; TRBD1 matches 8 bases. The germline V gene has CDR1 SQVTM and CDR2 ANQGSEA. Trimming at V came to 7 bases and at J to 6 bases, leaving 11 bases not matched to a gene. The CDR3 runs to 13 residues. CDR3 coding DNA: TGCAGCGCCCGGACAGGGATCCAAGGCGAGCAGTACTTC. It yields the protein CSARTGIQGEQYF.